Following are 26 T cell receptor beta chains from one sample sequenced in a study of T cell responses to AZD1222 COVID-19 vaccine. The protocol was immunoSEQ multiplex PCR, while the TCRdb copy is restricted to in-frame clones and leaves out a portion. The sample holds more than 100,000 clones, 92% seen once. Sequenced material: peripheral blood, taken 28 days after the second AZD1222 dose. Every receptor here comes from an adult who received the AZD1222 COVID-19 vaccine.

The genes are TRBV5-1 and TRBJ2-7; D is possibly TRBD1 (6 bases). This CDR3 is built from 13 residues. The V gene's germline CDR1 is SGHRS and CDR2 YFSETQ. V was pared by 3 bases and J by 2 bases, with 9 bases between. The CDR3 sequence: CASSSGQPYEQYF. CDR3 in DNA: TGCGCCAGCAGCTCCGGACAGCCCTACGAGCAGTACTTC. The whole variable domain, filled in from reference TRBV5-1 and TRBJ2-7, reads KAGVTQTPRYLIKTRGQQVTLSCSPISGHRSVSWYQQTPGQGLQFLFEYFSETQRNKGNFPGRFSGRQFSNSRSEMNVSTLELGDSALYLCASSSGQPYEQYFGPGTRLTVT.

This chain connects TRBV7-2 to TRBJ1-4; no clear D. Germline loops: CDR1 SGHTA, CDR2 FQGNSA. The CDR3 loop spans 14 amino acids. Between the trimmed V and J ends, which lost 3 bases and 5 bases, there was a span of 10 bases. The CDR3 protein is CASSFGFENEKLFF. CDR3 DNA: TGTGCCAGCAGCTTCGGGTTCGAGAATGAAAAACTGTTTTTT.

The chain is built from TRBV9 and TRBJ2-3; D remains unclear. The germline gives CDR1 SGDLS, CDR2 YYNGEE. The CDR3 has 12 amino acids. V was clipped by 0 bases and J by 5 bases, with 4 bases between them. DNA for the CDR3: TGTGCCAGCAGCGTAGTAGGAGATACGCAGTATTTT. Translation gives CASSVVGDTQYF.

The J gene is TRBJ1-2, the V gene TRBV29-1; weak D call: TRBD1 (6 bases). Per germline, CDR1 SQVTM and CDR2 ANQGSEA. V lost 0 bases, J lost 7 bases, and 12 bases lay in between. This CDR3 has 13 amino acids. The CDR3 nucleotides read TGCAGCGTTGAAGACGCAGGGGACCGTGGCTACACCTTC. As protein: CSVEDAGDRGYTF.

The V and J genes are TRBV7-8 and TRBJ1-2, with D possibly TRBD1 on 5 matching bases. The CDR3 consists of 14 residues. Germline CDR1 SGHVS, CDR2 FQNEAQ. V was clipped by 0 bases and J by 14 bases, with 19 bases between them. For the CDR3, the DNA is TGTGCCAGCAGCTTAGCCGAGACTACCGGGACGGGAACCTTC. Its protein product is CASSLAETTGTGTF. The entire variable domain, with the rest obtained from reference TRBV7-8 and TRBJ1-2, is as follows: GAGVSQSPRYKVAKRGQDVALRCDPISGHVSLFWYQQALGQGPEFLTYFQNEAQLDKSGLPSDRFFAERPEGSVSTLKIQRTQQEDSAVYLCASSLAETTGTGTFGSGTRLTVV.

This sequence joins TRBV7-9 and TRBJ1-4; TRBD1 matches 9 bases. With V trimmed by 6 bases and J by 7 bases, 9 bases remained unmatched. Germline assignment: CDR1 SEHNR and CDR2 FQNEAQ (reference sequence). There are 15 residues in the CDR3. DNA for the CDR3: TGTGCCAGCAGAAAAAACAGGGGGCATGGTGAAAAACTGTTTTTT. Residues: CASRKNRGHGEKLFF.

The genes are TRBV3-1 (or the pseudogene TRBV3-2) and TRBJ2-1; TRBD2 matches at 7 bases. Per the germline V gene, CDR1 is LGHDT and CDR2 is YNNKEL (reference sequence). With 7 bases clipped from V and 9 bases from J, the junction kept 3 bases outside the gene matches. This CDR3 has 11 amino acids. CDR3 DNA sequence: TGTGCCAGCAACGGCGGGGGTGAGCAGTTCTTC. Amino acid sequence: CASNGGGEQFF.

J is TRBJ2-7 and V is TRBV2, with TRBD1 matching 11 bases. CDR1 and CDR2 from the germline V gene are SNHLY and FYNNEI. The CDR3 is made up of 14 amino acids. Trimming removed 6 bases from V and 7 bases from J; junction bases left unmatched: 8. The DNA of the CDR3 is TGTGCCAGCAGAGGACAGGGGGCGATGGGAGAGCAGTACTTC. As protein: CASRGQGAMGEQYF.

This chain connects TRBV28 to TRBJ2-2; TRBD1 matches 9 bases. V lost 4 bases, J lost 3 bases, and 9 bases stayed unmatched. The CDR3 length is 17 residues. Germline V gene sequence: CDR1 MDHEN, CDR2 SYDVKM. The CDR3 DNA sequence: TGTGCCAGCAGTTCAGCCTTGGGACAGGGTGACACCGGGGAGCTGTTTTTT. It codes for CASSSALGQGDTGELFF.

V is TRBV6-5 and J is TRBJ1-1; D remains unclear. The ends were cut back, 4 bases at V and 7 bases at J, with 13 bases in the middle. Germline loops: CDR1 MNHEY, CDR2 SVGAGI. This CDR3 is 13 amino acids long. CDR3 DNA sequence: TGTGCCAGCAGTTCCCATATGGCAGATGAAGCTTTCTTT. Its protein product is CASSSHMADEAFF.

The chain couples TRBV2 to TRBJ1-1, with D uncertain. The CDR3 is 13 amino acids. Trimming pared 4 bases from V and 1 base from J, leaving 7 bases between. Per germline, CDR1 SNHLY and CDR2 FYNNEI. CDR3 nucleotides: TGTGCCAGCAGTGTCCAAGGGAACACTGAAGCTTTCTTT. Translated: CASSVQGNTEAFF.

V is TRBV6-5 and J is TRBJ1-4; TRBD1 might be the D (5 bases). The CDR3 covers 15 residues. Germline CDR1 MNHEY, CDR2 SVGAGI. The V end lost 7 bases, the J end lost 8 bases, and 20 bases lay between the germline ends. CDR3 residues: CASKGQGAVREKLFF. The CDR3, as DNA: TGTGCCAGCAAAGGTCAGGGCGCTGTTCGAGAAAAACTGTTTTTT.

V is TRBV5-1 and J is TRBJ1-1; 9 positions match TRBD1. The CDR3 is 16 amino acids. V dropped 3 bases and J dropped 5; count of bases not matched to a gene: 11. Per the germline V gene, CDR1 is SGHRS and CDR2 is YFSETQ. The CDR3 reads CASSSRNAGTGTEAFF. The CDR3 bases are TGCGCCAGCAGCTCAAGGAATGCCGGGACAGGGACTGAAGCTTTCTTT.

V usage is TRBV2 and J usage is TRBJ2-2; 7 bases are shared with TRBD2. V shed 8 bases and J 7 bases; nucleotides not matched to a gene: 10. Germline CDR1 is SNHLY and CDR2 is FYNNEI. The CDR3 has 14 residues. CDR3 residues: CASYLGGSIGELFF. For the CDR3, the DNA is TGTGCCAGCTACCTGGGGGGGAGTATCGGGGAGCTGTTTTTT. The full variable domain, rest sourced from reference TRBV2 and TRBJ2-2, is EPEVTQTPSHQVTQMGQEVILRCVPISNHLYFYWYRQILGQKVEFLVSFYNNEISEKSEIFDDQFSVERPDGSNFTLKIRSTKLEDSAMYFCASYLGGSIGELFFGEGSRLTVL.

CDR3 region: CASRWDLTNTEAFF. Written as DNA, the CDR3 is TGTGCCAGCAGGTGGGACCTAACGAACACTGAAGCTTTCTTT. The chain carries TRBV6-5 and TRBJ1-1, with D possibly TRBD1 on 5 matching bases. Germline CDR1 is MNHEY and CDR2 is SVGAGI. CDR3 length: 14 amino acids. V lost 6 bases, J lost 1 base, and 12 bases lay in between.

This CDR3 is CASSRQRSTEAFF. The CDR3 bases are TGTGCCAGCAGCCGACAAAGGTCCACTGAAGCTTTCTTT. V usage is TRBV12-3 or TRBV12-4 and J usage is TRBJ1-1, with D uncertain. The CDR3 covers 13 residues. V was cut by 6 bases and J by 4 bases, with 12 bases left in between.

J is TRBJ2-5 and V is TRBV7-2; 9 bases align to TRBD1. V trimming: 5 bases; J trimming: 3 bases; junction bases outside the gene matches: 10. CDR1 is SGHTA and CDR2 is FQGNSA in the germline V gene. The CDR3 has 16 residues. The CDR3 DNA sequence: TGTGCCAGCAGCAGTAGACAGGGGGATTGGGAAGAGACCCAGTACTTC. Translating gives CASSSRQGDWEETQYF.

The chain is built from TRBV6-5 and TRBJ1-2; D is possibly TRBD1 (6 bases). Trimming shortened V by 5 bases and J by 2 bases, and 15 bases separated the two germline ends. Germline V gene data show CDR1 as MNHEY and CDR2 as SVGAGI. This CDR3 spans 15 amino acids. The CDR3 DNA is TGTGCCAGCAGTCCCACGACAGGAGTCAACTATGGCTACACCTTC. It translates to CASSPTTGVNYGYTF.

The chain carries TRBV18 and TRBJ1-3; D unclear. Between the trimmed V and J ends, which lost 4 bases and 3 bases, there was a span of 16 bases. The germline V gene encodes CDR1 KGHSH and CDR2 LQKENI. The length of the CDR3 is 16 residues. The DNA for the CDR3 is TGTGCCAGCTCACTCCTCACCGGGAAACTTGGAAACACCATATATTTT. This sequence encodes CASSLLTGKLGNTIYF.

V and J are TRBV2 and TRBJ2-1; D not certain. V was trimmed by 6 bases and J by 2 bases, leaving 8 bases between them. CDR3 length: 13 amino acids. The germline V gene encodes CDR1 SNHLY and CDR2 FYNNEI. The DNA for the CDR3 is TGTGCCAGCAGGGGGAACACCTACAATGAGCAGTTCTTC. It translates to CASRGNTYNEQFF.

The V gene is TRBV24-1, the J gene TRBJ2-3, with 7 nucleotides matching TRBD2. Germline loops: CDR1 KGHDR, CDR2 SFDVKD. V trimming: 6 bases; J trimming: 1 base; junction bases outside the gene matches: 3. The length of the CDR3 is 14 residues. CDR3 in DNA: TGTGCCACCAGTTTCGCGGGAGGCACAGATACGCAGTATTTT. Its translation is CATSFAGGTDTQYF.

This chain uses TRBV25-1 with TRBJ1-5; D is uncertain. V lost 4 bases and J lost 6, with 13 bases in between. Per the germline V gene, CDR1 is MGHDK and CDR2 is SYGVNS. The CDR3 runs to 14 residues. The CDR3 is CASSGGSVGQPQHF. CDR3 sequence (DNA): TGTGCCAGCAGTGGAGGCAGTGTTGGTCAGCCCCAGCATTTT.

This chain joins TRBV27 and TRBJ1-6; D gene unclear. The CDR3 is made up of 16 amino acids. CDR1 is MNHEY and CDR2 is SMNVEV in the germline V gene (reference sequence). Trimming removed 0 bases from V and 4 bases from J, with 10 bases in between. The CDR3 region has the DNA TGTGCCAGCAGTTTATCCCCTACAGCTTATAATTCACCCCTCCACTTT. As protein: CASSLSPTAYNSPLHF.

The chain joins TRBV5-4 to TRBJ1-2; D is undetermined. The ends were cut back, 6 bases at V and 7 bases at J, with 19 bases in the middle. The CDR3 is 14 residues long. The germline gives CDR1 SGHNT, CDR2 YYREEE (reference sequence). DNA of the CDR3: TGTGCCAGCATATCAACCTTACCCAACGGTGGCTACACCTTC. It encodes CASISTLPNGGYTF.

The chain links TRBV7-9 to TRBJ1-3, with D possibly matching TRBD1 (5 bases). V was pared by 7 bases and J by 0 bases, with 19 bases between. CDR1 is SEHNR and CDR2 is FQNEAQ in the germline V gene (reference sequence). CDR3 length: 17 amino acids. The DNA for the CDR3 is TGTGCCAGCAACCCTGGGACGGCTGGACACTCTGGAAACACCATATATTTT. Its protein is CASNPGTAGHSGNTIYF. Based on the CDR3 plus reference TRBV7-9 and TRBJ1-3, the full variable domain is DTGVSQNPRHKITKRGQNVTFRCDPISEHNRLYWYRQTLGQGPEFLTYFQNEAQLEKSRLLSDRFSAERPKGSFSTLEIQRTEQGDSAMYLCASNPGTAGHSGNTIYFGEGSWLTVV.

The rearrangement joins TRBV2 to TRBJ2-7; D uncertain. Germline loops: CDR1 SNHLY, CDR2 FYNNEI. CDR3 length equals 12 residues. V lost 8 bases and J lost 4, with 12 bases in between. The CDR3 sequence is CASGRSWYEQYF. DNA of the CDR3: TGTGCCAGCGGCAGATCTTGGTACGAGCAGTACTTC.